This TCR beta chain was profiled in a study of Ad26.COV2.S vaccination and SARS-CoV-2 variants. Study-wide findings and caveats: Once vaccination had occurred, spike-specific CD8+ and CD4+ T cell responses reportedly showed substantial breadth.

Repertoires were generated with immunoSEQ multiplex PCR, while TCRdb's copy carries only in-frame clones and drops some. The sample has 350,000 to 550,000 clones; 85% to 90% are singletons. Noted treatment: around 19 received Ad26.COV2.S at low or high dose, single or two shots; several received placebo; per-sample allocation not given. Sample collection was performed on day 63 after the first vaccine or placebo injection. It was Wuhan-strain SARS-CoV-2 spike that the Ad26 vaccine vector expressed. As for this clone: The target antigen is unknown.

Germline V gene data show CDR1 as SGHRS and CDR2 as YFSETQ. Trimming took 1 base from V and 5 from J, leaving 9 bases between them. The CDR3 runs 13 residues. The chain links TRBV5-1 to TRBJ2-5, with TRBD2 as a possible D gene (6 bases). Sequenced material: peripheral blood, taken in a trial of Ad26.COV2.S vaccine versus placebo. This TCR derives from a person between 18 and 65 years old who received the Ad26.COV2.S COVID-19 vaccine or a placebo. The CDR3 loop reads CASSLTGGETQYF. The CDR3 DNA sequence: TGCGCCAGCAGCTTGACAGGAGGGGAGACCCAGTACTTC.